Described below is a single T cell receptor beta chain sequence and its context. What it binds is not known. A junction boundary mismatches the germline segment, possibly from a read error. Other DNA sequences within the sample encode an identical CDR3. This entry belongs to a study of cytomegalovirus exposure and HLA in healthy donors. General study results and limits: Sequencing probably produced one cluster of sequence variants that were highly shared. What a later analysis showed was that several of the most significant clusters appeared linked to common viral pathogens. Investigators reported approximately 170 TCR beta chains as tied to cytomegalovirus.

The primer mix had 60 Vbeta and 13 Jbeta primers. Using immunoSEQ multiplex PCR, the repertoire was profiled, and TCRdb retains in-frame clones only, with some absent. This sample carries about 120,000 clones, less than 80% of them seen once, and the ten largest clones take 9.5%. The CDR3 totals 14 residues. Germline V gives CDR1 SNHLY, CDR2 FYNNEI. The TCR sequence derives from a woman in her thirties or forties in good health and CMV-seropositive. The sample taken for sequencing was PBMCs. V is TRBV2 and J is TRBJ2-1, with 13 positions matching TRBD2. CDR3 DNA sequence: TGCGCCAGCAGTGGACTAGCGGGAGACAATGAGCAGTTCTTC. It codes for CASSGLAGDNEQFF.